The text below deals with one T cell receptor beta chain. Its target is not known. This sample was taken from a study of shared clonotypes between healthy human individuals. Cells designated naive CD8 were CD45RO-negative and were positively selected for CCR7, with terminally differentiated effector memory CD45RA+ cells excluded. All the donors were Caucasian adults who lived in Nashville, Tennessee. Study-level points and caveats: Estimated richness was generally greater in naive than memory subsets.

V lost 5 bases and J lost 7; bases outside the gene matches: 13. Germline loops: CDR1 MDHEN, CDR2 SYDVKM. This CDR3 has 15 residues. The sorted-subset replicate PCRs were given about 210 ng DNA, which is approximately 30,000 T cell genomes. As processed by the authors: Junction-only immunoSEQ sequences carried no quality scores, so filtering differed. Clones were read by immunoSEQ multiplex PCR, and TCRdb kept only the in-frame ones, dropping some. That table gives V, J and clone size, and the DNA gave D and trimming. Found here are about 2.1 million clones, 93% of them singletons; the top ten hold roughly 1.7%.

This sequence was found in a man aged 18 to 35 in good health. Some clones in this sample may be carry-over from other donors' samples. The rearrangement uses TRBV28 and TRBJ1-1, with 7 bases fitting TRBD1. Sequenced sample: naive CD8+ T cells from PBMCs. In DNA form, the CDR3 reads TGTGCCAGCAGTCCCCTCCGGGACAGAAGATATGAAGCTTTCTTT. Translating it yields CASSPLRDRRYEAFF.